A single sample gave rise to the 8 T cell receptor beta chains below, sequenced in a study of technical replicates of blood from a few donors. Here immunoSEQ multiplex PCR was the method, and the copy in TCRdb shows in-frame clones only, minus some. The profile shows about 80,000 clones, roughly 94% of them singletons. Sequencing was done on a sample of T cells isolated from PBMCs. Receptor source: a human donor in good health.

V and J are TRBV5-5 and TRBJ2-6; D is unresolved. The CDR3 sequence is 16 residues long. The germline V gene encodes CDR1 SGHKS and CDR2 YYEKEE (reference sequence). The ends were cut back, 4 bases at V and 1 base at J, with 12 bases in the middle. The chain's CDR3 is CASSVAGVSGANVLTF. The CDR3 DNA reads TGTGCCAGCAGCGTGGCAGGTGTTTCTGGGGCCAACGTCCTGACTTTC.

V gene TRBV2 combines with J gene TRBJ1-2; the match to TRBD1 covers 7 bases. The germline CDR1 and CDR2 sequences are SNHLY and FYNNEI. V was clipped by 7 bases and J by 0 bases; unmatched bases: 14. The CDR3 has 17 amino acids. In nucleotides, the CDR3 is TGTGCCAGCACCGAGACCCGGGCCGGGACAGCTAACTATGGCTACACCTTC. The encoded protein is CASTETRAGTANYGYTF. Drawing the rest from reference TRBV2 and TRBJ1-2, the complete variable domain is EPEVTQTPSHQVTQMGQEVILRCVPISNHLYFYWYRQILGQKVEFLVSFYNNEISEKSEIFDDQFSVERPDGSNFTLKIRSTKLEDSAMYFCASTETRAGTANYGYTFGSGTRLTVV.

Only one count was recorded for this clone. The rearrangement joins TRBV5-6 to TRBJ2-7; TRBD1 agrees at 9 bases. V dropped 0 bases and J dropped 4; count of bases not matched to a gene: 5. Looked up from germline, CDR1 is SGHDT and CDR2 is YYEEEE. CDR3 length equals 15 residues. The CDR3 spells CASSLAGTGFYEQYF. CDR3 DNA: TGTGCCAGCAGCTTGGCCGGGACAGGGTTTTACGAGCAGTACTTC.

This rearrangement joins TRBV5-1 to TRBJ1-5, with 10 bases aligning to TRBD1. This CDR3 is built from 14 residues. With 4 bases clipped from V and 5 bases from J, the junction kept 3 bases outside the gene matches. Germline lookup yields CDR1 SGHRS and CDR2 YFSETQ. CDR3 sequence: CASSAGTGDQPQHF. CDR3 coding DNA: TGCGCCAGCAGCGCCGGGACAGGGGATCAGCCCCAGCATTTT.

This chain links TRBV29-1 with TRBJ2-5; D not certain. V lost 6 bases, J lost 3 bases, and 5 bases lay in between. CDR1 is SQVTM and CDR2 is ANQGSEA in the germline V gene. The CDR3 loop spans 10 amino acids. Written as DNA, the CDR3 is TGCAGCGTCTCGGAAGAGACCCAGTACTTC. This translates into CSVSEETQYF.

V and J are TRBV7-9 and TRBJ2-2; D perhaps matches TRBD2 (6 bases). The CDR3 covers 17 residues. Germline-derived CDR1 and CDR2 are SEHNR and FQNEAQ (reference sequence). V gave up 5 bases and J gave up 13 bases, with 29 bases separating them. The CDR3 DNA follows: TGTGCCAGCAGCCAGGAGGGCCGGGGCAACCATAAGGTGTGGCTGTTTTTT. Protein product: CASSQEGRGNHKVWLFF.

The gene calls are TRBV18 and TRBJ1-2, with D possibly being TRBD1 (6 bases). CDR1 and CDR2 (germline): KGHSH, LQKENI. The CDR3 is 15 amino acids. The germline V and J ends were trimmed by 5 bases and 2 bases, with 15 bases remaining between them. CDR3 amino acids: CASSSPGTPNYGYTF. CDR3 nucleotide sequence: TGTGCCAGCTCAAGTCCCGGGACACCCAACTATGGCTACACCTTC.

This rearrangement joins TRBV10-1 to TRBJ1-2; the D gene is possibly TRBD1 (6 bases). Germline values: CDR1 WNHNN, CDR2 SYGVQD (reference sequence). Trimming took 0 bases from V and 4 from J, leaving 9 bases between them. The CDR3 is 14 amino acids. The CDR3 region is CASSESSRGYGYTF. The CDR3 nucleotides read TGCGCCAGCAGTGAGTCGAGCAGGGGCTATGGCTACACCTTC.